These 5 T cell receptor beta chains came from one sample sequenced in a study of CD8+CD57+ T cells in acquired aplastic anemia. For sequencing, patients were chosen who had shown expansion of CD8+CD57+ cells by flow cytometry. Profiling that covered TCR beta VDJ and CDR3 relied on genomic DNA as its template. MiXCR, applied by TCRdb to the reads, yields one record per CDR3 protein. The table lists roughly 180,000 distinct CDR3 sequences, around 50% of them singletons. Sample: sorted CD4+, CD8+, or CD8+CD57+ T cells (not recorded which) from PBMCs. The receptors were gathered from a human donor with aplastic anemia.

This clonotype occurred many times. This chain links TRBV2 with TRBJ1-1, with D maybe TRBD1 (6 bases). The V gene's germline CDR1 is SNHLY and CDR2 FYNNEI. Deletions cut 5 bases from V and 1 base from J, with 11 bases between. The CDR3 runs to 14 residues. The CDR3 is CASSTGWTNTEAFF. The DNA of the CDR3 is TGTGCCAGCAGTACAGGGTGGACGAACACTGAAGCTTTCTTT.

The rearrangement joins TRBV20-1 to TRBJ1-1; a weak D match, TRBD1 (6 bases). V was clipped by 2 bases and J by 10 bases, with 26 bases between them. The CDR3 runs to 16 residues. CDR1 is DFQATT, CDR2 SNEGSKA, per germline (reference sequence). The CDR3 nucleotides are TGCAGTGCTAGACGTGACCACAGGGATAGGAACGCTGGAGCTTTCTTT. It yields the protein CSARRDHRDRNAGAFF.

This rearrangement joins TRBV29-1 to TRBJ1-6, with D maybe TRBD1 (5 bases). Deletions cut 7 bases from V and 4 bases from J, with 14 bases between. Germline CDR1 is SQVTM and CDR2 is ANQGSEA. The CDR3 runs to 14 residues. Here the CDR3 reads CSARRQTYNSPLHF. The CDR3 nucleotides are TGCAGCGCTCGCCGACAGACTTATAATTCACCCCTCCACTTT.

This clonotype occurred many times. The V call is TRBV5-4, the J call TRBJ1-1; D is unresolved. Germline V lookup: CDR1 SGHNT, CDR2 YYREEE (reference sequence). CDR3 length: 14 amino acids. With 5 bases removed from V and 1 base from J, the gap between germline ends came to 12 bases. CDR3 residues: CASSPVWGNTEAFF. The CDR3 DNA reads as TGTGCCAGCAGTCCTGTTTGGGGGAACACTGAAGCTTTCTTT.

The chain combines TRBV25-1 with TRBJ2-5, with 11 bases that match TRBD2. Germline V gene lookup returns CDR1 MGHDK and CDR2 SYGVNS. The CDR3 totals 17 residues. Trimming cost V 4 bases and J 2 bases; bases outside gene matches: 9. The CDR3 region has the DNA TGTGCCAGCAGTGCTACTAGCGGGGGACTCGAACAAGAGACCCAGTACTTC. Translation: CASSATSGGLEQETQYF.